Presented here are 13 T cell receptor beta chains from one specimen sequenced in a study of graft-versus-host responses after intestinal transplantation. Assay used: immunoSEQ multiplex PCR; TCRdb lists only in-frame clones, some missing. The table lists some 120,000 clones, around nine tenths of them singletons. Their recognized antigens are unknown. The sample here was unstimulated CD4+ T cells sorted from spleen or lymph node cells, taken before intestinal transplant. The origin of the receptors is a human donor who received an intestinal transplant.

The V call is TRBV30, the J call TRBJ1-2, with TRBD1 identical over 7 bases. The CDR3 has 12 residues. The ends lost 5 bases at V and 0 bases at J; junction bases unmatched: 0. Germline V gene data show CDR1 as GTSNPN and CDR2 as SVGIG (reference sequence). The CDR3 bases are TGTGCCTGGGGACAGGCTAACTATGGCTACACCTTC. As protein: CAWGQANYGYTF.

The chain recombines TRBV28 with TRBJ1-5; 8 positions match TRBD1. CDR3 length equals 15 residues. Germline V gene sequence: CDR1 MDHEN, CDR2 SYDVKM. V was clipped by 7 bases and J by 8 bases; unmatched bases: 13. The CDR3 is CASKTRDRPLEPQHF. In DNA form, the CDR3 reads TGTGCCAGCAAGACGCGGGACAGGCCTTTAGAGCCCCAGCATTTT. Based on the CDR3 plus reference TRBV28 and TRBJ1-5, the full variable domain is DVKVTQSSRYLVKRTGEKVFLECVQDMDHENMFWYRQDPGLGLRLIYFSYDVKMKEKGDIPEGYSVSREKKERFSLILESASTNQTSMYLCASKTRDRPLEPQHFGDGTRLSIL.

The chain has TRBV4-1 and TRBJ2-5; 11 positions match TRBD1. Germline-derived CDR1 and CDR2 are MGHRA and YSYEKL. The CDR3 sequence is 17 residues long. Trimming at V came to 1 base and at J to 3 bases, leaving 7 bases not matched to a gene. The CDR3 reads CASSQVYPGQGEETQYF. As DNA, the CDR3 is TGCGCCAGCAGCCAAGTCTATCCGGGACAGGGGGAAGAGACCCAGTACTTC.

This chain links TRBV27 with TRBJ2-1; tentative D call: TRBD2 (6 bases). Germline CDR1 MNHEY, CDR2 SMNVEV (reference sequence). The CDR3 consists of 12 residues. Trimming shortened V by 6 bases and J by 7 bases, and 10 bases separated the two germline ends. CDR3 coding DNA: TGTGCCAGCAGGACTAGGAGGAATGAGCAGTTCTTC. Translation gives CASRTRRNEQFF.

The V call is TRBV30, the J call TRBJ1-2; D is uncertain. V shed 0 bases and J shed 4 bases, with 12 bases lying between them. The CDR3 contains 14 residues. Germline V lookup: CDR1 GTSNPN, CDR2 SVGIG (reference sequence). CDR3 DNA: TGTGCCTGGAGTGTAGAATTGAGTCTCTATGGCTACACCTTC. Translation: CAWSVELSLYGYTF.

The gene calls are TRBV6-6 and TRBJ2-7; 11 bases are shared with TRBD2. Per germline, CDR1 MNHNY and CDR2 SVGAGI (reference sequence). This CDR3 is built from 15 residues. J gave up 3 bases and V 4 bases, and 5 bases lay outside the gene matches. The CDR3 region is CASSSYGLAGYEQYF. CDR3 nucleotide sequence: TGTGCCAGCAGTTCCTACGGACTAGCGGGCTACGAGCAGTACTTC.

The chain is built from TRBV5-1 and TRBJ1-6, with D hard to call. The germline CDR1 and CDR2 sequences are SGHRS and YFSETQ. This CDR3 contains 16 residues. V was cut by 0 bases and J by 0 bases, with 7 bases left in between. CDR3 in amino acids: CASSLAGSSYNSPLHF. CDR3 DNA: TGCGCCAGCAGCTTGGCGGGGAGCTCCTATAATTCACCCCTCCACTTT. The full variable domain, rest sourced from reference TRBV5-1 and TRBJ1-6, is KAGVTQTPRYLIKTRGQQVTLSCSPISGHRSVSWYQQTPGQGLQFLFEYFSETQRNKGNFPGRFSGRQFSNSRSEMNVSTLELGDSALYLCASSLAGSSYNSPLHFGNGTRLTVT.

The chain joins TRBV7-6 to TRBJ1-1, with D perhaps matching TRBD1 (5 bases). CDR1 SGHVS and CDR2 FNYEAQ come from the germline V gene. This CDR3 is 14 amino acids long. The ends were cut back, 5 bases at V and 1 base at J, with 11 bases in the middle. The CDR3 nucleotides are TGTGCCAGCAGCCAGGGTAGGTGGAACACTGAAGCTTTCTTT. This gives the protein CASSQGRWNTEAFF.

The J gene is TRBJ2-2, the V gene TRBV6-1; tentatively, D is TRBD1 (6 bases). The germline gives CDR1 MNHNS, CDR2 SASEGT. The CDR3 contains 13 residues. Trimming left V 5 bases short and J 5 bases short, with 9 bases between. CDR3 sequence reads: CASSLQGTGELFF. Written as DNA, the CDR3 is TGTGCCAGCAGTCTTCAGGGGACCGGGGAGCTGTTTTTT.

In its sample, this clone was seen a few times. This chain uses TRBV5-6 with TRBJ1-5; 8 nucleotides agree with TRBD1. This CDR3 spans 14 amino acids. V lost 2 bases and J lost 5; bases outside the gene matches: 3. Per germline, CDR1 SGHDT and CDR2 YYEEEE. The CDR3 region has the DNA TGTGCCAGCAGCTTAAGACAGGGGTATCAGCCCCAGCATTTT. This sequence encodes CASSLRQGYQPQHF.

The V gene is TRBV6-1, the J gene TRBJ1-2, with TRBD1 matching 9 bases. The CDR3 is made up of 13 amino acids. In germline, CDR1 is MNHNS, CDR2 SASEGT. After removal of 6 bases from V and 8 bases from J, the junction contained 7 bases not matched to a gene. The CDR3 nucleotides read TGTGCCAGCAGCGATACAGGGGGCGGAGGCTACACCTTC. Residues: CASSDTGGGGYTF.

The CDR3 protein is CASRDTRVYNSPLHF. The CDR3, as DNA: TGTGCCAGCCGGGACACCCGCGTTTATAATTCACCCCTCCACTTT. The chain joins TRBV19 to TRBJ1-6; possible D gene TRBD1, 6 bases. This CDR3 is built from 15 residues. The germline CDR1 and CDR2 sequences are LNHDA and SQIVND (reference sequence). V was cut by 9 bases and J by 4 bases, with 16 bases left in between.

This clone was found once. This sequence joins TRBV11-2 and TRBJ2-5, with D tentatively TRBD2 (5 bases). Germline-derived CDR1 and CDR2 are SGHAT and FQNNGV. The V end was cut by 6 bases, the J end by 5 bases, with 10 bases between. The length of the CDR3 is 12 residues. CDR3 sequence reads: CASSARAETQYF. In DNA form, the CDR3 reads TGTGCCAGCAGTGCGAGGGCGGAGACCCAGTACTTC.